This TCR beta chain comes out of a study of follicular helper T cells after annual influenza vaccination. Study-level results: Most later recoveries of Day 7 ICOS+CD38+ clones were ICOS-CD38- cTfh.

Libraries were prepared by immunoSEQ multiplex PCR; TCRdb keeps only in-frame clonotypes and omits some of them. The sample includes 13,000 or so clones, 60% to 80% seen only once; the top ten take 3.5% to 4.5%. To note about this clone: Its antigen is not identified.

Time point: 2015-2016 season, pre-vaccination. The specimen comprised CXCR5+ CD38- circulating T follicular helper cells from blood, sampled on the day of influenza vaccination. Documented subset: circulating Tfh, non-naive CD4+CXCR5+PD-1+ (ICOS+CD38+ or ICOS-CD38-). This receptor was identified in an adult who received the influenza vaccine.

CDR3 sequence: CASRTSITGDDGYTF. The DNA for the CDR3 is TGTGCCAGCAGGACCTCCATTACAGGGGATGATGGCTACACCTTC. V usage is TRBV6-6 and J usage is TRBJ1-2; 7 bases align to TRBD1. CDR1 and CDR2 (germline): MNHNY, SVGAGI (reference sequence). CDR3 size: 15 residues. V gave up 6 bases and J gave up 6 bases; unmatched junction bases: 13.